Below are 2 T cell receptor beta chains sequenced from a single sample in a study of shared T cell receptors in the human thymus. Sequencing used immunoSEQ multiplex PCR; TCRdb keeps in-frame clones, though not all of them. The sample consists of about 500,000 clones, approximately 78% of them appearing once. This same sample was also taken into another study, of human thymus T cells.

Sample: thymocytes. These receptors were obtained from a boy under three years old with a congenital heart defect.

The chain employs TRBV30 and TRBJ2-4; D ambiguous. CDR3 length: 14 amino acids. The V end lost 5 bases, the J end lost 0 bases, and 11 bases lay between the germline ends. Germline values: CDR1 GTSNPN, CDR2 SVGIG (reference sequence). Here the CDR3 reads CAWQMTGAKNIQYF. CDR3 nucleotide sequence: TGTGCCTGGCAAATGACGGGAGCCAAAAACATTCAGTACTTC.

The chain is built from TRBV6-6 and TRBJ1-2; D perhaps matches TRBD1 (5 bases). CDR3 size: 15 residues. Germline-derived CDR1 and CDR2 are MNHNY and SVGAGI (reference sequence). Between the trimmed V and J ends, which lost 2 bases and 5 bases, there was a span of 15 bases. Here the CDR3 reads CASSYRQLLWYGYTF. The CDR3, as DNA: TGTGCCAGCAGTTACCGACAGCTTCTGTGGTATGGCTACACCTTC.